Listed here are 30 T cell receptor beta chains from one sample, sequenced in a study of human T cells and chemical hapten exposure (dated by TCRdb to 2020 to 2022). The receptor library was made with RACE. Reads for this sample came from a NextSeq 500. The public reads were reprocessed in TCRdb via fastp at Q25 and MiXCR, keeping in-frame beta chains. One record per CDR3 amino acid sequence lists the most common genes and DNA. Across this sample there are 250,000 or so distinct CDR3 sequences, with about 8.1% seen only once. The leading ten clones occupy about 2.5% of the sample. The label giving this sample's time point can be read as: pre-sensitization, week 0. Explained via the paper, the treatment or condition label denotes: therapeutic diphenylcyclopropenone sensitization with weekly scalp DPC. The sample in question was whole blood, obtained in connection with sensitization to the hapten diphenylcyclopropenone (DPC). Receptor source: a woman aged 40 to 50 with alopecia areata. Some clones in this sample may be carry-over from other donors' samples.

This clonotype was picked up many times. The chain employs TRBV7-9 and TRBJ2-7; 8 nucleotides agree with TRBD2. Germline V lookup: CDR1 SEHNR, CDR2 FQNEAQ (reference sequence). The CDR3 extends over 15 amino acids. V was clipped by 1 base and J by 7 bases; unmatched bases: 9. CDR3 loop: CASSLEGSGIREQYF. The CDR3 DNA reads as TGTGCCAGCAGCTTAGAGGGTAGCGGGATCCGGGAGCAGTACTTC.

This clonotype was observed at least ten times. The chain recombines TRBV7-6 with TRBJ2-3; no definite D call. CDR3 size: 15 residues. Germline lookup yields CDR1 SGHVS and CDR2 FNYEAQ. V was pared by 5 bases and J by 0 bases, with 12 bases between. CDR3 sequence: CASSPRMGSTDTQYF. The CDR3 DNA follows: TGTGCCAGCAGCCCTCGCATGGGTAGCACAGATACGCAGTATTTT.

The chain has TRBV5-6 and TRBJ1-1; D unclear. This CDR3 has 14 residues. V was trimmed by 1 base and J by 2 bases, leaving 9 bases between them. Germline loops: CDR1 SGHDT, CDR2 YYEEEE. The CDR3 region is CASSLYGVNTEAFF. The CDR3, as DNA: TGTGCCAGCAGCTTGTATGGGGTAAACACTGAAGCTTTCTTT.

This clonotype was counted between two and nine times. The chain joins TRBV27 to TRBJ2-7, with 11 bases lining up with TRBD2. J was trimmed by 5 bases and V by 2 bases; bases with no gene match: 14. This CDR3 has 18 residues. Looked up from germline, CDR1 is MNHEY and CDR2 is SMNVEV (reference sequence). The CDR3 here is CASSLNSERLAGLHEQYF. CDR3 DNA: TGTGCCAGCAGTTTAAATTCCGAAAGACTAGCGGGACTCCACGAGCAGTACTTC.

This clonotype was detected ten times or more. This chain joins TRBV7-2 and TRBJ1-4, with D perhaps TRBD1 (6 bases). This CDR3 has 15 residues. Germline CDR1 SGHTA, CDR2 FQGNSA. The V gene lost 1 base and the J gene lost 3 bases, with 9 bases spanning the gap. Written as DNA, the CDR3 is TGTGCCAGCAGCTTAGTTGGGGGCCCTAATGAAAAACTGTTTTTT. Encoded protein: CASSLVGGPNEKLFF.

The genes are TRBV2 and TRBJ2-2; TRBD2 is a possible D gene (6 bases). Per the germline V gene, CDR1 is SNHLY and CDR2 is FYNNEI. There are 14 residues in the CDR3. Trimming left V 6 bases short and J 1 base short, with 9 bases between. DNA of the CDR3: TGTGCCAGCAGGGGGACTCAGAACACCGGGGAGCTGTTTTTT. Protein product: CASRGTQNTGELFF.

This clonotype came up a few times. The chain is built from TRBV5-5 and TRBJ1-2; 10 positions agree with TRBD1. CDR1 and CDR2 from the germline V gene are SGHKS and YYEKEE (reference sequence). This CDR3 has 15 residues. The junction had 9 bases not matched to a gene; V was cut back by 4 bases and J by 6 bases. The CDR3 protein is CASSAGTGVTDGYTF. CDR3 nucleotide sequence: TGTGCCAGCAGCGCGGGGACAGGGGTCACGGATGGCTACACCTTC.

CDR3 DNA sequence: TGCGCCAGCAGCCAAGAGCTAGCGGGCAACCACGAGCAGTACTTC. Translation: CASSQELAGNHEQYF. The V and J genes are TRBV4-3 and TRBJ2-7; 8 bases are shared with TRBD2. Germline V gives CDR1 LGHNA, CDR2 YSLEER. This CDR3 region has 15 residues. The J segment lost 5 bases and the V segment lost 0 bases, leaving 6 bases of the junction unmatched.

The CDR3 sequence: CASSYSRTGELFF. CDR3 nucleotide sequence: TGTGCCAGCAGTTACAGCAGGACCGGGGAGCTGTTTTTT. V usage is TRBV6-5 and J usage is TRBJ2-2; the D is unclear. The CDR3 sequence is 13 residues long. The germline gives CDR1 MNHEY, CDR2 SVGAGI. V was pared by 2 bases and J by 5 bases, with 6 bases between.

This chain connects TRBV5-1 to TRBJ1-5; 7 positions agree with TRBD1. CDR1 SGHRS and CDR2 YFSETQ come from the germline V gene. This CDR3 region has 14 residues. V lost 3 bases and J lost 7; bases outside the gene matches: 7. The CDR3 DNA reads as TGCGCCAGCAGCTATTCTACAGGGGAGCAGCCCCAGCATTTT. Protein product: CASSYSTGEQPQHF.

This clonotype was picked up many times. This CDR3 reads CASSLAGGKDTQYF. The CDR3 DNA reads as TGTGCCAGCAGCTTAGCAGGGGGCAAAGATACGCAGTATTTT. This chain links TRBV5-6 with TRBJ2-3; 8 bases agree with TRBD1. The CDR3 extends over 14 amino acids. Trimming at V came to 2 bases and at J to 5 bases, leaving 4 bases not matched to a gene. CDR1 SGHDT and CDR2 YYEEEE come from the germline V gene. Full variable domain (rest looked up from reference TRBV5-6 and TRBJ2-3): DAGVTQSPTHLIKTRGQQVTLRCSPKSGHDTVSWYQQALGQGPQFIFQYYEEEERQRGNFPDRFSGHQFPNYSSELNVNALLLGDSALYLCASSLAGGKDTQYFGPGTRLTVL.

At least ten counts were recorded for this clonotype. The chain recombines TRBV7-9 with TRBJ2-5; D gene ambiguous. The CDR3 loop spans 14 amino acids. Per germline, CDR1 SEHNR and CDR2 FQNEAQ (reference sequence). Trimming took 0 bases from V and 2 from J, leaving 7 bases between them. The CDR3 region is CASSLADPQETQYF. As DNA, the CDR3 is TGTGCCAGCAGCTTAGCCGATCCTCAAGAGACCCAGTACTTC.

The chain joins TRBV3-1 to TRBJ1-1; D call uncertain. In germline, CDR1 is LGHDT, CDR2 YNNKEL (reference sequence). The CDR3 consists of 15 residues. V lost 4 bases to trimming and J lost 2 bases, with 14 bases between them. The CDR3 sequence is CASSRWEEPNTEAFF. The CDR3 DNA reads as TGTGCCAGCAGCCGCTGGGAGGAACCAAACACTGAAGCTTTCTTT.

This clonotype was recorded a few times. V gene TRBV4-2 combines with J gene TRBJ2-3; 14 bases agree with TRBD2. The germline V gene encodes CDR1 LGHNA and CDR2 YNFKEQ. Losses at the gene ends were 1 base for V and 8 bases for J; bases not matched to a gene: 17. This CDR3 has 20 residues. The CDR3 DNA reads as TGTGCCAGCAGCCAAGTGGGGACTAGCGGGAGTTTGTTGGAGCTAGTTACGCAGTATTTT. This codes for CASSQVGTSGSLLELVTQYF.

This clonotype was detected a few times. The chain uses TRBV7-9 and TRBJ1-2, with D perhaps TRBD1 (6 bases). The CDR3 covers 14 residues. The germline V and J ends were trimmed by 1 base and 3 bases, with 9 bases remaining between them. Germline lookup yields CDR1 SEHNR and CDR2 FQNEAQ (reference sequence). The CDR3 sequence: CASSLGQVDYGYTF. The CDR3 DNA is TGTGCCAGCAGCTTAGGACAGGTTGACTATGGCTACACCTTC.

The sample holds many counts of this clonotype. The genes are TRBV28 and TRBJ1-1; TRBD1 agrees at 8 bases. CDR1 is MDHEN and CDR2 is SYDVKM in the germline V gene. The CDR3 spans 12 residues. V shed 5 bases and J 10 bases; nucleotides not matched to a gene: 6. The chain's CDR3 is CASSRTGLRAFF. The CDR3 coding sequence is TGTGCCAGCAGTAGGACAGGGCTTCGAGCTTTCTTT.

This clonotype was counted at least ten times. CDR3 nucleotides: TGCAGTGCGCCGACAGGGTATGGCTACACCTTC. Translating gives CSAPTGYGYTF. This rearrangement joins TRBV20-1 to TRBJ1-2, with TRBD1 matching 7 bases. The V gene's germline CDR1 is DFQATT and CDR2 SNEGSKA (reference sequence). This CDR3 has 11 amino acids. V lost 6 bases and J lost 5; bases outside the gene matches: 3.

This clonotype has only a few counts. This sequence joins TRBV29-1 and TRBJ2-1; 7 positions match TRBD2. Trimming removed 6 bases from V and 6 bases from J; junction bases left unmatched: 14. This CDR3 has 15 amino acids. In germline, CDR1 is SQVTM, CDR2 ANQGSEA. The CDR3 DNA reads as TGCAGCGTGGACAATGGACTAGGTTTGGTCAATGAGCAGTTCTTC. Translated, it gives CSVDNGLGLVNEQFF.

This clonotype was seen only a few times. The chain uses TRBV20-1 and TRBJ1-6; D may be TRBD1 (5 bases). The CDR3 length is 15 residues. Germline V lookup: CDR1 DFQATT, CDR2 SNEGSKA (reference sequence). Deletions cut 0 bases from V and 7 bases from J, with 13 bases between. CDR3 in DNA: TGCAGTGCTAGAGATAGGCAGGGCGGGAATTCACCCCTCCACTTT. The encoded protein is CSARDRQGGNSPLHF.

The genes are TRBV14 and TRBJ1-1; tentative D call: TRBD1 (5 bases). The ends were cut back, 5 bases at V and 5 bases at J, with 12 bases in the middle. Germline V CDR1 and CDR2: SGHDN, FVKESK. This CDR3 spans 13 amino acids. The CDR3 here is CASSILGETEAFF. Written as DNA, the CDR3 is TGTGCCAGCAGCATCCTGGGGGAGACTGAAGCTTTCTTT.

The chain uses TRBV20-1 and TRBJ1-3, with 12 positions matching TRBD1. The V and J ends lost 1 base and 4 bases, in that order; junction bases with no gene match: 2. In germline, CDR1 is DFQATT, CDR2 SNEGSKA (reference sequence). The CDR3 runs 15 residues. The CDR3 bases are TGCAGTGCTAGAGGGGACAGGGGGCTGGGAAACACCATATATTTT. Translated: CSARGDRGLGNTIYF.

This clonotype was counted a few times. The chain recombines TRBV5-6 with TRBJ1-5; TRBD1 aligns across 8 bases. The length of the CDR3 is 14 residues. The ends lost 4 bases at V and 3 bases at J; junction bases unmatched: 3. CDR1 is SGHDT, CDR2 YYEEEE, per germline. The CDR3 spells CASSRQGNNQPQHF. CDR3 sequence (DNA): TGTGCCAGCAGCCGACAGGGGAACAATCAGCCCCAGCATTTT.

The chain carries TRBV20-1 and TRBJ1-5; D call uncertain. The V end was cut by 3 bases, the J end by 9 bases, with 15 bases between. The germline CDR1 and CDR2 sequences are DFQATT and SNEGSKA (reference sequence). The CDR3 has 13 residues. This CDR3 reads CSARRDASGPQHF. DNA for the CDR3: TGCAGTGCTAGGAGGGATGCTTCGGGGCCCCAGCATTTT.

This clonotype showed up just a few times. The chain recombines TRBV6-2 or TRBV6-3 with TRBJ1-5, with 7 bases matching TRBD1. Germline V gene data show CDR1 as MNHEY and CDR2 as SVGEGT. Trimming removed 3 bases from V and 0 bases from J; junction bases left unmatched: 5. The CDR3 is 16 residues long. Here the CDR3 reads CASSYPGTASNQPQHF. The CDR3, as DNA: TGTGCCAGCAGTTATCCCGGGACAGCTAGCAATCAGCCCCAGCATTTT.

The chain links TRBV20-1 to TRBJ2-7; D call uncertain. Trimming removed 0 bases from V and 2 bases from J, with 11 bases in between. This CDR3 has 14 amino acids. Per germline, CDR1 DFQATT and CDR2 SNEGSKA (reference sequence). The CDR3 sequence: CSARDLGRAYEQYF. Here the CDR3 DNA reads TGCAGTGCTAGAGATCTAGGACGTGCCTACGAGCAGTACTTC.

This clonotype was detected only a few times. This sequence joins TRBV12-3 or TRBV12-4 and TRBJ1-1; D is ambiguous. The CDR3 is 15 residues long. The V gene lost 8 bases and the J gene lost 1 base, with 17 bases spanning the gap. Here the CDR3 DNA reads TGTGCCAGCGGATTTTTTCGGCCGCAGAACACTGAAGCTTTCTTT. Its protein product is CASGFFRPQNTEAFF.

This clonotype was counted only a few times. The genes are TRBV7-2 and TRBJ2-3; a possible D gene is TRBD1 (7 bases). V dropped 5 bases and J dropped 9 bases, with 27 bases sitting between them. CDR3 length: 17 amino acids. The germline V gene encodes CDR1 SGHTA and CDR2 FQGNSA. CDR3 bases: TGTGCCAGCAGCCCCCCTAGGGGGCACCCTGGGGGGTTGACGCAGTATTTT. Protein: CASSPPRGHPGGLTQYF.

The chain has TRBV12-3 or TRBV12-4 and TRBJ2-2; a weak D match, TRBD2 (5 bases). V was cut by 1 base and J by 7 bases, with 10 bases left in between. The CDR3 length is 14 residues. Written as DNA, the CDR3 is TGTGCCAGCAGTTTAGAACTAGTAGGCGGGGAGCTGTTTTTT. Its translation is CASSLELVGGELFF.

The chain links TRBV9 to TRBJ2-3; D might be TRBD2 (6 bases). The CDR3 has 16 amino acids. Germline-derived CDR1 and CDR2 are SGDLS and YYNGEE. Trimming removed 2 bases from V and 2 bases from J, with 15 bases in between. CDR3 loop: CASSVLGLPDTDTQYF. CDR3 nucleotide sequence: TGTGCCAGCAGCGTGTTGGGACTTCCCGACACAGATACGCAGTATTTT.

This clonotype was observed a few times. The chain links TRBV29-1 to TRBJ1-6, with 10 nucleotides matching TRBD1. The CDR3 consists of 12 residues. V lost 5 bases and J lost 11; bases outside the gene matches: 3. Germline CDR1 and CDR2: SQVTM and ANQGSEA. The CDR3: CSVQTGGTPLHF. CDR3 in DNA: TGCAGCGTTCAGACAGGGGGCACACCCCTCCACTTT.